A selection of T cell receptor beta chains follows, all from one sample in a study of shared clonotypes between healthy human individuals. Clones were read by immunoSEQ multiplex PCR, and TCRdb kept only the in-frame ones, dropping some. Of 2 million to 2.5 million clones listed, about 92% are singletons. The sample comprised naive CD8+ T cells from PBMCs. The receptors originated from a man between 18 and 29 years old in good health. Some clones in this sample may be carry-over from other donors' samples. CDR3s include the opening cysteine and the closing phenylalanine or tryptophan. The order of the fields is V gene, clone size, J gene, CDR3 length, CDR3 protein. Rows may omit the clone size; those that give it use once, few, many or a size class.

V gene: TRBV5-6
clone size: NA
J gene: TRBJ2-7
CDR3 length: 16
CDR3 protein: CASSLRPGELVYEQYF

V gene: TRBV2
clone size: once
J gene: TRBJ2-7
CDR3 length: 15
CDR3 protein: CASKYTGEGSGEQYF

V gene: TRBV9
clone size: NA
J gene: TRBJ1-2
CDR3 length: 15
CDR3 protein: CASSVGQGSNYGYTF

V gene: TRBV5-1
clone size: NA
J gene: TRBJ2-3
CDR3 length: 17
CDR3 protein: CASSLSLAEPRTDTQYF

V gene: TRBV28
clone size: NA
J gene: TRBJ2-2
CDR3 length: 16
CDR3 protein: CASSFMGQGASGELFF

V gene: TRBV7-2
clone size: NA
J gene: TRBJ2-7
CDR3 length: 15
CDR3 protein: CASSLIADSSYEQYF

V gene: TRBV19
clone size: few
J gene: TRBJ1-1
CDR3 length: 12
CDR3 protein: CASRDRNTEAFF

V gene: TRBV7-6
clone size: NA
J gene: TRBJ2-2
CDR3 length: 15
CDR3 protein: CASSPMGANTGELFF

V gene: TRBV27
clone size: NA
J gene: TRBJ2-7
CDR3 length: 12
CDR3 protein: CADGTAPYEQYF

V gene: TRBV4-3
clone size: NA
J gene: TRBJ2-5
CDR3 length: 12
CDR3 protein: CASSQDMKTQYF

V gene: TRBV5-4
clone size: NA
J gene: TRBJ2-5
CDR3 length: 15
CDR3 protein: CASSFPGAPQETQYF

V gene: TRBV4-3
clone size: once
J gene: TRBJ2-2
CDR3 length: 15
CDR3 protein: CASSQVGLVGGELFF

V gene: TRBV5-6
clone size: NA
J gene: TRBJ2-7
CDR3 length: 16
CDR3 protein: CASTQQGTADSYEQYF

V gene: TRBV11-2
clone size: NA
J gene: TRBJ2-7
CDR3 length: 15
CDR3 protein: CASTEAGTGFYEQYF

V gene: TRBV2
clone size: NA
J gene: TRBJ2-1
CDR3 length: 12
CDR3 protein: CASSLPGNEQFF

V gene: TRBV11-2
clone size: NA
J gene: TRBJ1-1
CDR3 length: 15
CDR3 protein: CASSSEVVRNTEAFF

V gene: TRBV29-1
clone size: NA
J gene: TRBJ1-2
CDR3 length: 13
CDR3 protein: CSVPESVDYGYTF

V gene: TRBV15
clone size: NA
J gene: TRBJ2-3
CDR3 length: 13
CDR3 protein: CATSKEGTDTQYF

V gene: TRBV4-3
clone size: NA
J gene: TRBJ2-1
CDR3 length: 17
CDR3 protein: CASSQTRLAGPDNEQFF

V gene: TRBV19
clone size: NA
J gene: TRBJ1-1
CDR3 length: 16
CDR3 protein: CASSIGISARNTEAFF

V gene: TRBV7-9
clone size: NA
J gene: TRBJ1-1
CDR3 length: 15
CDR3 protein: CASSSKQALNTEAFF

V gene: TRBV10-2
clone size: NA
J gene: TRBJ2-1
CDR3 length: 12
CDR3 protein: CASTREYNEQFF

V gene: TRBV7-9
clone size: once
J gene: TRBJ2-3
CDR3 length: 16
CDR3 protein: CASSPWTGRDADTQYF

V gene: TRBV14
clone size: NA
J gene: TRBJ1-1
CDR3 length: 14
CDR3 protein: CASSHADRETEAFF

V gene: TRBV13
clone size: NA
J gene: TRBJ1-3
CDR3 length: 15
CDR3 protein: CASSLTRGSGNTIYF

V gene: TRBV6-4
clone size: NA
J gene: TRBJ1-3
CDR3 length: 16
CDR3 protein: CASRVSLTGQGNTIYF

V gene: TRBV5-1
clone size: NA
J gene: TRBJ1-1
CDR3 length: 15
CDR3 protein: CASSLDWGMNTEAFF

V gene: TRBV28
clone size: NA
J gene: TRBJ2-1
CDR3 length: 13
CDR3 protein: CASSSRPYNEQFF

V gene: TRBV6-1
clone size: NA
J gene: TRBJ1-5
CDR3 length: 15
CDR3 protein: CASSEIDSSNQPQHF

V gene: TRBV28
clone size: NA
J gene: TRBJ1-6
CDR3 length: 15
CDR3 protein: CASRRQDREVAPLHF

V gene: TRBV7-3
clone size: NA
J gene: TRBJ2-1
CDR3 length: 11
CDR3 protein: CASSGSGEQFF

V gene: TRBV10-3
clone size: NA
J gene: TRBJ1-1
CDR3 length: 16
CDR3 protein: CAISSREGVPNTEAFF

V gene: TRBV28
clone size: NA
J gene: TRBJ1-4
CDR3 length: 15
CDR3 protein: CASSLPRSANEKLFF

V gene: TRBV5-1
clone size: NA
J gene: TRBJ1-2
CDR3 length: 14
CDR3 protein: CASSLRSIGDGYTF

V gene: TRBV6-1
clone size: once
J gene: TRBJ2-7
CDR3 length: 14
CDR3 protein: CASTRLGQAYEQYF

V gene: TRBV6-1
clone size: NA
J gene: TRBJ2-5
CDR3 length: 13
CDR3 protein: CASSPGARETQYF

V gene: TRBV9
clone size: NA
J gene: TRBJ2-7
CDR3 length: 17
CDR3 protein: CASSVGGNSGSLYEQYF

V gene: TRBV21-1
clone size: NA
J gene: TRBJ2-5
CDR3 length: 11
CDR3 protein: CASSPRETQYF

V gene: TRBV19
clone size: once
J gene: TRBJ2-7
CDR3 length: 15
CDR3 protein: CASSIPGQAPYEQYF

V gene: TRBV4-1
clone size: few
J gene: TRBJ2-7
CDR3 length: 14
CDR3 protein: CASSQDPSSYEQYF

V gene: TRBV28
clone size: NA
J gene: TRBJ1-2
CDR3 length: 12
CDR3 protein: CASTQGNYGYTF

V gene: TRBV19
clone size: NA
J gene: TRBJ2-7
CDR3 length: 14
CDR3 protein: CASSIELVSYEQYF

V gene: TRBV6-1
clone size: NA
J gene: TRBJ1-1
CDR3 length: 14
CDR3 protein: CASSGNPGGTEAFF

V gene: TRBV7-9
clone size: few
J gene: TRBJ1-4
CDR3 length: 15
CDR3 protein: CASSAPGREDEKLFF

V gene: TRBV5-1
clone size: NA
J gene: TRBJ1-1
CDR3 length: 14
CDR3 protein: CASSLETGYTEAFF

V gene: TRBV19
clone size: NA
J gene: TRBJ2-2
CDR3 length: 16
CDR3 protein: CASSIWTSGNTGELFF

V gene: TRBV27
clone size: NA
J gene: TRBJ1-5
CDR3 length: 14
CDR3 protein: CASSFSPGPGPQHF

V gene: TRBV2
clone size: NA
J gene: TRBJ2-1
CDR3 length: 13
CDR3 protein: CARGGEVYNEQFF

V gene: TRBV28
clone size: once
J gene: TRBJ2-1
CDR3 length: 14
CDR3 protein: CASRGIPEGNEQFF

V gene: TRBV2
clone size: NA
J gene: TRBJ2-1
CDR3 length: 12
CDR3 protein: CASSESFNEQFF

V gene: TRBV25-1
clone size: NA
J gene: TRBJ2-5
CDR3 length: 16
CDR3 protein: CASSEFGGYPQETQYF

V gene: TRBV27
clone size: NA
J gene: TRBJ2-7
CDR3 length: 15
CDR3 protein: CASSLTGTAYYEQYF

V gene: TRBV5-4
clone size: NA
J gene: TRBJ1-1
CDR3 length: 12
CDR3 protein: CASSHENTEAFF

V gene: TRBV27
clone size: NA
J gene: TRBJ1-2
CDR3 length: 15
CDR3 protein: CASSLYPGREEGYTF

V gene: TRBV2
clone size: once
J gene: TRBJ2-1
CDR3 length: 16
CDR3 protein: CASRRGVTRIPNEQFF

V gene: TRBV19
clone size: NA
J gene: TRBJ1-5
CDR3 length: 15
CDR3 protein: CASSRDRQARQPQHF